A selection of T cell receptor beta chains follows, all from one sample in a study of cytomegalovirus exposure and HLA in healthy donors. Data came from immunoSEQ multiplex PCR; TCRdb stores just in-frame clones and leaves some out. This repertoire shows roughly 34,000 clones, roughly 78% found once; its top ten account for roughly 6%. The sequencing input was PBMCs. The source of these receptors is a male donor in good health and CMV-seronegative. Both conserved end residues are part of each CDR3. D genes are given only for firm matches. Expanded clones are given a class, and other clones once, few, many or no size at all.

CSVEDPNGGGGSLGYTF	TGCAGCGTTGAAGACCCCAACGGTGGGGGAGGCTCTCTTGGCTACACCTTC	.	.	TRBV29-1	TRBJ1-2
CASSQSRGNYGYTF	TGTGCCAGTAGCCAAAGTAGGGGTAACTATGGCTACACCTTC	.	few	TRBV19	TRBJ1-2
CASRSYSNQPQHF	TGTGCCTCCCGCAGTTATAGCAATCAGCCCCAGCATTTT	.	.	TRBV10-3	TRBJ1-5
CSVETQGYGYTF	TGCAGCGTTGAGACACAGGGTTATGGCTACACCTTC	.	.	TRBV29-1	TRBJ1-2
CASSYAGSTDTQYF	TGTGCCAGCAGTTACGCGGGGAGCACAGATACGCAGTATTTT	.	.	TRBV6-5	TRBJ2-3
CASNRGTGFSYEQYF	TGTGCCAGCAACCGCGGGACAGGGTTCTCCTACGAGCAGTACTTC	TRBD1	.	TRBV6-1	TRBJ2-7
CASSLWGQGVNYGYTF	TGTGCCAGCAGTTTATGGGGGCAGGGAGTTAACTATGGCTACACCTTC	.	.	TRBV27	TRBJ1-2
CASSLVGEAFF	TGTGCCAGCAGCTTGGTCGGTGAAGCTTTCTTT	.	.	TRBV5-6	TRBJ1-1
CATSRDRGVRSAFF	TGTGCCACCAGCAGAGATCGCGGTGTCAGATCAGCTTTCTTT	.	.	TRBV15	TRBJ1-1
CASSLSREIDEQFF	TGTGCCAGCAGCTTGTCTCGGGAAATTGATGAGCAGTTCTTC	.	.	TRBV5-4	TRBJ2-1